This T cell receptor beta chain was captured in a study of T-cell memory formation after mild COVID-19. Findings and caveats of the study: Contracting clones from day 15 to 85 showed balanced CD4/CD8; later expanders favored CD4+.

Trimming removed 6 bases from V and 1 base from J, with 10 bases in between. The CDR3 is made up of 13 amino acids. Worth noting for this clonotype: The antigen is unknown.

Sample barcodes and UMIs were carried by the TCR alpha and TCR beta cDNA libraries that 5'RACE generated with constant-segment primers. Each CDR3 protein gets one entry after TCRdb re-called the 5' RACE reads with MiXCR. The repertoire holds about 270,000 distinct CDR3 sequences, under 20% seen once, with roughly 20% in the top ten. V usage is TRBV12-3 or TRBV12-4 and J usage is TRBJ2-7; D gene unclear. Input material: PBMCs or a T cell subset sorted from them (not recorded which). This TCR came from a man aged 18 to 29 who had mild COVID-19 (a few samples of this study predate the infection). Cell type and time point are not known. The DNA for the CDR3 is TGTGCCAGCAGGATTACAAGTTCCTACGAGCAGTACTTC. Translation: CASRITSSYEQYF.